These 24 T cell receptor beta chains came from one sample sequenced in a study of human T cells and chemical hapten exposure. Described time point: pre-sensitization, week 0. Treatment noted: therapeutic diphenylcyclopropenone sensitization with weekly scalp DPC. TCRdb reprocessed the RACE reads with MiXCR, giving one entry per CDR3 protein. This table holds roughly 81,000 distinct CDR3 sequences, 6.5% to 10% found once. The specimen was whole blood, collected in connection with sensitization to the hapten diphenylcyclopropenone (DPC). The receptors derive from a man in his forties with alopecia areata. Some clones in this sample may be carry-over from other donors' samples.

This clonotype has a count of ten or more. The chain joins TRBV7-2 to TRBJ1-2; a possible D gene is TRBD1 (6 bases). Germline V gene sequence: CDR1 SGHTA, CDR2 FQGNSA. The CDR3 extends over 16 amino acids. Trimming pared 2 bases from V and 8 bases from J, leaving 21 bases between. The CDR3 sequence: CASSLSPQGGGWGYTF. The CDR3 nucleotides read TGTGCCAGCAGCTTATCCCCACAGGGAGGGGGGTGGGGCTACACCTTC.

The V gene is TRBV6-2 or TRBV6-3, the J gene TRBJ2-7; D remains unclear. The V gene lost 5 bases and the J gene lost 6 bases, with 8 bases spanning the gap. Looked up from germline, CDR1 is MNHEY and CDR2 is SVGEGT. The CDR3 covers 11 residues. The DNA of the CDR3 is TGTGCCAGCAGTCTAGGAGTCGAGCAGTACGTC. Its protein product is CASSLGVEQYV.

This clonotype was observed a handful of times. V and J are TRBV6-2 or TRBV6-3 and TRBJ2-3; no clear D. Germline V CDR1 and CDR2: MNHEY, SVGEGT. V was pared by 5 bases and J by 8 bases, with 14 bases between. This CDR3 is 13 amino acids long. The CDR3 DNA is TGTGCCAGCAGTCAAACCTCCCCTGGTACGCAGTATTTT. This gives the protein CASSQTSPGTQYF.

This clonotype was counted at least ten times. The chain couples TRBV27 to TRBJ1-2; 8 bases agree with TRBD1. After removal of 3 bases from V and 7 bases from J, the junction contained 7 bases not matched to a gene. In germline, CDR1 is MNHEY, CDR2 SMNVEV (reference sequence). CDR3 size: 14 residues. Written as DNA, the CDR3 is TGTGCCAGCAGTTTTGGGCAGGGGGCGCGTGGCTACACCTTC. Translated: CASSFGQGARGYTF.

This clonotype showed up many times. The chain uses TRBV27 and TRBJ2-3; possible D gene TRBD2, 5 bases. This CDR3 contains 14 residues. CDR1 and CDR2 from the germline V gene are MNHEY and SMNVEV (reference sequence). Trimming shortened V by 5 bases and J by 1 base, and 10 bases separated the two germline ends. In nucleotides, the CDR3 is TGTGCCAGCAGTCCCTCAGCGGGCACAGATACGCAGTATTTT. Protein: CASSPSAGTDTQYF.

This clonotype was recorded many times. V usage is TRBV18 and J usage is TRBJ1-1; perhaps TRBD1 as D (5 bases). Per the germline V gene, CDR1 is KGHSH and CDR2 is LQKENI. CDR3 length equals 16 residues. Trimming shortened V by 3 bases and J by 4 bases, and 18 bases separated the two germline ends. The CDR3 coding sequence is TGTGCCAGCTCACCGGTTCCGAGCTTCGGGGGCACTGAAGCTTTCTTT. It specifies CASSPVPSFGGTEAFF.

The chain recombines TRBV6-5 with TRBJ2-1; D remains unclear. Per the germline V gene, CDR1 is MNHEY and CDR2 is SVGAGI. This CDR3 spans 12 amino acids. The V end lost 10 bases, the J end lost 0 bases, and 7 bases lay between the germline ends. In DNA form, the CDR3 reads TGTGCCACCTACTCCTCCTACAATGAGCAGTTCTTC. This gives the protein CATYSSYNEQFF.

There are a few counts of this clonotype. V is TRBV24-1 and J is TRBJ1-1; no clear D. The CDR3 contains 13 residues. CDR1 and CDR2 from the germline V gene are KGHDR and SFDVKD. Trimming left V 4 bases short and J 1 base short, with 6 bases between. The CDR3 DNA follows: TGTGCCACCAGTGAGGCAGCGAACACTGAAGCTTTCTTT. It is translated as CATSEAANTEAFF.

This clonotype was counted between two and nine times. The rearrangement links TRBV20-1 to TRBJ1-4, with D possibly TRBD1 on 5 matching bases. This CDR3 spans 15 amino acids. Between the trimmed V and J ends, which lost 4 bases and 0 bases, there was a span of 12 bases. Germline-derived CDR1 and CDR2 are DFQATT and SNEGSKA (reference sequence). The CDR3 loop reads CSATGTQATNEKLFF. CDR3 in DNA: TGCAGTGCTACAGGGACCCAGGCAACTAATGAAAAACTGTTTTTT.

J is TRBJ2-2 and V is TRBV15; D gene ambiguous. The ends were cut back, 0 bases at V and 6 bases at J, with 5 bases in the middle. Germline assignment: CDR1 LNHNV and CDR2 YYDKDF (reference sequence). This CDR3 comprises 13 residues. The CDR3 DNA follows: TGTGCCACCAGCAGAGATACCGCCGGGGAGCTGTTTTTT. Amino acid sequence: CATSRDTAGELFF.

The chain employs TRBV6-5 and TRBJ2-3; 7 bases line up with TRBD2. J lost 2 bases, V lost 0 bases, and 5 bases had no gene match. The CDR3 has 16 residues. The V gene's germline CDR1 is MNHEY and CDR2 SVGAGI. CDR3 region: CASSYSLALLTDTQYF. CDR3 DNA sequence: TGTGCCAGCAGTTACTCACTAGCGCTTCTCACAGATACGCAGTATTTT.

This clonotype was found a few times. The genes are TRBV11-3 and TRBJ1-1; D is ambiguous. Germline CDR1 is SGHNT and CDR2 is YENEEA. This CDR3 is 16 amino acids long. Trimming took off 5 bases at V and 4 bases at J, with 20 bases between the two ends. The CDR3 DNA follows: TGTGCCAGCAGCCCAGCCCCCGGGAGCTTAGCCACTGAAGCTTTCTTT. Protein: CASSPAPGSLATEAFF.

This clonotype was counted only a few times. V is TRBV2 and J is TRBJ2-1, with D perhaps matching TRBD2 (7 bases). Germline values: CDR1 SNHLY, CDR2 FYNNEI. The CDR3 length is 11 residues. Trimming pared 11 bases from V and 5 bases from J, leaving 10 bases between. DNA of the CDR3: TGTGCCGGGGAGGGGGACAATGAGCAGTTCTTC. It codes for CAGEGDNEQFF.

This clonotype appeared many times. The V gene is TRBV28, the J gene TRBJ2-3; 10 bases map to TRBD2. This CDR3 spans 19 amino acids. V dropped 3 bases and J dropped 2; count of bases not matched to a gene: 14. Per germline, CDR1 MDHEN and CDR2 SYDVKM. CDR3 sequence reads: CASSFRLAGVLAATDTQYF. The CDR3 DNA reads as TGTGCCAGCAGTTTTCGTCTAGCGGGAGTTCTCGCGGCCACAGATACGCAGTATTTT.

In this sample, this clonotype turned up a few times. This chain connects TRBV19 to TRBJ1-5, with unresolved D. The CDR3 has 12 residues. Germline V gene data show CDR1 as LNHDA and CDR2 as SQIVND (reference sequence). V gave up 10 bases and J gave up 0 bases, with 7 bases separating them. The CDR3 DNA is TGTGCCACCTCCCTTAGCAATCAGCCCCAGCATTTT. The encoded protein is CATSLSNQPQHF.

This clonotype was found many times. The J gene is TRBJ2-3, the V gene TRBV7-2; no clear D gene. The V and J ends lost 1 base and 4 bases respectively, with 12 bases between them. The CDR3 consists of 15 residues. From germline, CDR1 is SGHTA and CDR2 FQGNSA. CDR3: CASSLVLVAPDTQYF. CDR3 DNA sequence: TGTGCCAGCAGCTTAGTTCTAGTTGCGCCAGATACGCAGTATTTT. The whole variable domain, remainder taken from reference TRBV7-2 and TRBJ2-3, is GAGVSQSPSNKVTEKGKDVELRCDPISGHTALYWYRQSLGQGLEFLIYFQGNSAPDKSGLPSDRFSAERTGGSVSTLTIQRTQQEDSAVYLCASSLVLVAPDTQYFGPGTRLTVL.

In this sample, this clonotype turned up once. The chain carries TRBV7-9 and TRBJ2-4; perhaps TRBD2 as D (7 bases). The V gene's germline CDR1 is SEHNR and CDR2 FQNEAQ (reference sequence). This CDR3 has 14 residues. V shed 4 bases and J shed 6 bases, with 13 bases lying between them. CDR3 region: CASSYIGGGNIQYF. The DNA for the CDR3 is TGTGCCAGCAGCTATATAGGGGGGGGAAACATTCAGTACTTC.

This clonotype came up a few times. CDR3 sequence reads: CASSPQMNTEAFF. The DNA of the CDR3 is TGTGCCAGCAGCCCCCAGATGAACACTGAAGCTTTCTTT. The chain uses TRBV7-6 and TRBJ1-1; D is undetermined. The CDR3 has 13 amino acids. Trimming removed 5 bases at V and 0 bases at J, with 7 bases between. CDR1 is SGHVS, CDR2 FNYEAQ, per germline.

The chain joins TRBV7-2 to TRBJ1-5; D ambiguous. Trimming stripped 5 bases from V and 0 bases from J, with 14 bases between. This CDR3 contains 16 residues. CDR1 SGHTA and CDR2 FQGNSA come from the germline V gene. CDR3 in DNA: TGTGCCAGCAGCCGCTGGAGGGTATATAGCAATCAGCCCCAGCATTTT. This translates into CASSRWRVYSNQPQHF.

The rearrangement joins TRBV10-3 to TRBJ2-5, with 7 bases identical to TRBD2. The V gene end was trimmed by 8 bases and the J gene end by 3 bases; junction bases not matched to a gene: 6. Germline CDR1 ENHRY, CDR2 SYGVKD. The CDR3 spans 13 residues. CDR3 sequence: CAIRRLAEETQYF. Here the CDR3 DNA reads TGTGCCATCCGGAGGCTAGCGGAAGAGACCCAGTACTTC.

This clonotype was counted between two and nine times. This chain uses TRBV7-9 with TRBJ1-2; a weak D match, TRBD1 (6 bases). Trimming removed 1 base from V and 2 bases from J, with 11 bases in between. The CDR3 is 15 amino acids. CDR1 is SEHNR and CDR2 is FQNEAQ in the germline V gene (reference sequence). The CDR3 sequence: CASSLGQGRNYGYTF. The DNA for the CDR3 is TGTGCCAGCAGCTTAGGGCAGGGGCGCAACTATGGCTACACCTTC.

The chain combines TRBV7-9 with TRBJ1-5, with D tentatively TRBD1 (6 bases). Germline V gene sequence: CDR1 SEHNR, CDR2 FQNEAQ (reference sequence). CDR3 length: 14 residues. Trimming removed 5 bases from V and 7 bases from J, with 15 bases in between. CDR3: CASSTTGIEQPQHF. The CDR3 DNA sequence: TGTGCCAGCAGCACAACAGGGATAGAGCAGCCCCAGCATTTT. The full variable domain, rest sourced from reference TRBV7-9 and TRBJ1-5, is DTGVSQNPRHKITKRGQNVTFRCDPISEHNRLYWYRQTLGQGPEFLTYFQNEAQLEKSRLLSDRFSAERPKGSFSTLEIQRTEQGDSAMYLCASSTTGIEQPQHFGDGTRLSIL.

This clonotype came up a few times. The chain recombines TRBV12-3 or TRBV12-4 with TRBJ1-4; 9 positions agree with TRBD1. CDR3 length: 14 amino acids. The J segment lost 11 bases and the V segment lost 4 bases, leaving 8 bases of the junction unmatched. CDR3 nucleotides: TGTGCCAGCAGTTCGACAGGGGGTTTGGAGAAACTGTTTTTT. Its translation is CASSSTGGLEKLFF.

This clonotype has a count of ten or more. The CDR3 DNA is TGTGCCAGCACGGGAGGCGGGAGCACTGAAGCTTTCTTT. This encodes CASTGGGSTEAFF. The V and J genes are TRBV7-9 and TRBJ1-1; D remains unclear. From germline, CDR1 is SEHNR and CDR2 FQNEAQ (reference sequence). Trimming left V 7 bases short and J 4 bases short, with 13 bases between. The CDR3 loop spans 13 amino acids.